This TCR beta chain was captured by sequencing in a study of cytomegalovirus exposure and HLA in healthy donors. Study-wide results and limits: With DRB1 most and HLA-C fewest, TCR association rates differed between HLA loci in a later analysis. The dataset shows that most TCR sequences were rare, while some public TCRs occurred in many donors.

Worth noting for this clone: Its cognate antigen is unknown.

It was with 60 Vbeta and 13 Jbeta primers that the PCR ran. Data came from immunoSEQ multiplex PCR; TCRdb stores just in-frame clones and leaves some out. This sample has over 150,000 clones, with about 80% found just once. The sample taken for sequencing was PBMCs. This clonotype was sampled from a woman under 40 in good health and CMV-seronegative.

This CDR3 reads CASSYSRGEQYF. The CDR3 DNA follows: TGTGCCAGCAGTTACTCCAGGGGCGAGCAGTACTTC. V gene TRBV6-6 combines with J gene TRBJ2-7, with D possibly being TRBD1 (6 bases). The V and J ends lost 0 bases and 6 bases respectively, with 6 bases between them. The CDR3 is 12 residues long. Germline loops: CDR1 MNHNY, CDR2 SVGAGI (reference sequence).